This is a list of T cell receptor beta chains from one sample in a study of CD8+CD57+ T cells in acquired aplastic anemia. TCRdb recomputed calls from the reads with MiXCR, one row per CDR3 protein. The sample shows around 150,000 distinct CDR3 sequences, approximately 44% of them seen only once. The specimen was sorted CD4+, CD8+, or CD8+CD57+ T cells (not recorded which) from PBMCs. The source is a human donor in good health. Both conserved end residues are part of each CDR3. D genes are given only for firm matches. A row's size may be missing; if present it is once, few, many or a size class.

clone size | J gene | V gene | CDR3 length | D gene | CDR3 protein | CDR3 DNA
NA | TRBJ1-2 | TRBV14 | 13 | TRBD1 | CASSQGQHQGYTF | TGTGCCAGCAGCCAGGGACAGCACCAGGGCTACACCTTC
once | TRBJ2-1 | TRBV20-1 | 15 | TRBD2 | CSAGERGGYGDEQFF | TGCAGTGCAGGTGAGCGGGGGGGCTACGGGGATGAGCAGTTCTTC
NA | TRBJ2-1 | TRBV15 | 13 | NA | CATSRDLGSEQFF | TGTGCCACCAGCAGAGATCTGGGGAGTGAGCAGTTCTTC
NA | TRBJ2-1 | TRBV24-1 | 13 | NA | CATSVGKVDEQFF | TGTGCCACCAGTGTTGGCAAGGTCGATGAGCAGTTCTTC
NA | TRBJ1-6 | TRBV7-3 | 14 | TRBD1 | CASSLGQGSSPLHF | TGTGCCAGCAGCTTAGGACAGGGGAGTTCACCCCTCCACTTT
many | TRBJ2-3 | TRBV12-3/TRBV12-4 | 15 | NA | CASSFGGSSTDTQYF | TGTGCCAGCAGTTTCGGGGGTTCTAGCACAGATACGCAGTATTTT
many | TRBJ1-2 | TRBV6-1 | 15 | TRBD1 | CASRPAPGRGNGYTF | TGTGCCAGCAGGCCCGCCCCGGGCAGGGGGAATGGCTACACCTTC
few | TRBJ2-7 | TRBV6-1 | 16 | NA | CASSEALWGPPYEQYF | TGTGCCAGCAGTGAAGCGCTATGGGGCCCACCCTACGAGCAGTACTTC
NA | TRBJ2-7 | TRBV28 | 14 | TRBD1 | CASSLPDRVGEQYF | TGTGCCAGCAGTTTACCTGACAGGGTAGGCGAGCAGTACTTC
NA | TRBJ2-7 | TRBV6-1 | 12 | NA | CASRRSVYEQYF | TGTGCCAGCAGGCGGAGCGTCTACGAGCAGTACTTC
NA | TRBJ2-1 | TRBV27 | 15 | NA | CASSLGRPAGNEQFF | TGTGCCAGCAGTTTAGGCAGGCCCGCGGGCAATGAGCAGTTCTTC
NA | TRBJ2-7 | TRBV10-3 | 15 | TRBD1 | CAISESDRSSYEQYF | TGTGCCATCAGTGAGTCGGACAGGAGCTCCTACGAGCAGTACTTC
few | TRBJ2-2 | TRBV27 | 15 | NA | CASSLFGEWTGELFF | TGTGCCAGCAGTTTATTCGGGGAGTGGACCGGGGAGCTGTTTTTT
few | TRBJ1-4 | TRBV27 | 15 | NA | CASSFGKASNEKLFF | TGTGCCAGCAGTTTCGGGAAGGCTTCTAATGAAAAACTGTTTTTT
NA | TRBJ2-6 | TRBV19 | 15 | NA | CASSIMISGANVLTF | TGTGCCAGTAGTATAATGATCTCTGGGGCCAACGTCCTGACTTTC
NA | TRBJ2-7 | TRBV28 | 16 | TRBD2 | CASSLVTSGRAYEQYF | TGTGCCAGCAGTTTAGTGACTAGCGGGAGAGCCTACGAGCAGTACTTC
NA | TRBJ2-7 | TRBV7-9 | 14 | NA | CASSFTTGAYEQYF | TGTGCCAGCAGCTTTACTACCGGGGCCTACGAGCAGTACTTC
NA | TRBJ1-5 | TRBV18 | 13 | NA | CASSLGFNQPQHF | TGTGCCAGCTCACTGGGTTTCAATCAGCCCCAGCATTTT
NA | TRBJ1-5 | TRBV20-1 | 14 | TRBD1 | CSAPLGQIDQPQHF | TGCAGTGCTCCATTGGGACAGATCGATCAGCCCCAGCATTTT
many | TRBJ1-1 | TRBV12-3/TRBV12-4 | 13 | NA | CASTDLRVTQAFF | TGTGCCAGCACCGACTTGAGGGTAACGCAAGCTTTCTTT
NA | TRBJ2-2 | TRBV7-3 | 13 | NA | CASSQANTGELFF | TGTGCCAGCAGCCAAGCTAACACCGGGGAGCTGTTTTTT
NA | TRBJ2-6 | TRBV28 | 16 | NA | CASSPPGGSGANVLTF | TGTGCCAGCAGTCCCCCGGGCGGGTCTGGGGCCAACGTCCTGACTTTC
NA | TRBJ2-2 | TRBV2 | 15 | TRBD1 | CATQKGQGESGELFF | TGTGCCACCCAGAAGGGACAGGGGGAGTCCGGGGAGCTGTTTTTT
many | TRBJ2-7 | TRBV7-9 | 14 | NA | CASSFPGQGFAQYF | TGTGCCAGCAGCTTCCCGGGACAAGGATTCGCTCAGTACTTC
many | TRBJ1-2 | TRBV7-3 | 14 | NA | CASSLIPGKGHYTF | TGTGCCAGCAGCTTAATTCCGGGCAAGGGGCACTACACCTTC
once | TRBJ1-2 | TRBV7-2 | 13 | TRBD1 | CASSQDRVDGYTF | TGTGCCAGCAGCCAGGACAGGGTGGATGGCTACACCTTC
NA | TRBJ2-1 | TRBV10-3 | 14 | NA | CAISEGRVYNEQFF | TGTGCCATCAGTGAGGGCAGGGTCTACAATGAGCAGTTCTTC
NA | TRBJ1-2 | TRBV29-1 | 14 | TRBD1 | CSVPSGQGNYGYTF | TGCAGCGTTCCCTCGGGACAGGGTAACTATGGCTACACCTTC
many | TRBJ1-1 | TRBV4-3 | 15 | TRBD1 | CASSQEDRGYTEAFF | TGCGCCAGCAGCCAAGAGGACAGGGGGTACACTGAAGCTTTCTTT
NA | TRBJ1-1 | TRBV29-1 | 13 | NA | CSLVVSKGTEAFF | TGCAGCTTGGTGGTCTCCAAGGGCACTGAAGCTTTCTTT
many | TRBJ2-3 | TRBV5-1 | 16 | NA | CASSSLGRESTDTQYF | TGCGCCAGCAGCTCCCTCGGGCGGGAATCCACAGATACGCAGTATTTT
NA | TRBJ1-1 | TRBV2 | 17 | NA | CASSLVADPNWNTEAFF | TGTGCCAGCAGTTTAGTAGCAGACCCAAATTGGAACACTGAAGCTTTCTTT
NA | TRBJ2-3 | TRBV12-3/TRBV12-4 | 12 | NA | CASGGAVDTQYF | TGTGCCAGCGGGGGGGCGGTAGATACGCAGTATTTT
many | TRBJ2-7 | TRBV20-1 | 13 | NA | CSARATGTYEQYF | TGCAGTGCTAGAGCTACAGGGACCTACGAGCAGTACTTC
NA | TRBJ2-3 | TRBV5-1 | 17 | TRBD2 | CASIPDPSGRTADTQYF | TGCGCCAGCATACCCGATCCTAGCGGGCGGACTGCAGATACGCAGTATTTT
NA | TRBJ2-1 | TRBV29-1 | 13 | NA | CSTGLADFNEQFF | TGCAGCACAGGGCTAGCGGACTTCAATGAGCAGTTCTTC
NA | TRBJ1-5 | TRBV5-6 | 13 | NA | CASSLASDQPQHF | TGTGCCAGCAGCTTGGCATCCGATCAGCCCCAGCATTTT
NA | TRBJ2-1 | TRBV6-4 | 13 | NA | CASSIAEYNEQFF | TGTGCCAGCAGTATAGCGGAATACAATGAGCAGTTCTTC
many | TRBJ2-7 | TRBV20-1 | 15 | TRBD1 | CSASDGTGRIYEQYF | TGCAGTGCTAGCGACGGGACAGGCAGGATCTACGAGCAGTACTTC
NA | TRBJ1-6 | TRBV5-4 | 15 | NA | CASSQGWRDNSPLHF | TGTGCCAGCAGCCAGGGCTGGCGAGATAATTCACCCCTCCACTTT
NA | TRBJ1-2 | TRBV2 | 17 | NA | CASSEGHPIFSNYGYTF | TGTGCCAGCAGTGAGGGACACCCAATTTTCTCTAACTATGGCTACACCTTC
few | TRBJ1-6 | TRBV2 | 13 | NA | CASKVQSDSPLHF | TGTGCCAGCAAGGTCCAATCCGATTCACCCCTCCACTTT
NA | TRBJ1-1 | TRBV7-6 | 12 | NA | CASSKAGTEAFF | TGTGCCAGCAGCAAGGCAGGGACTGAAGCTTTCTTT
NA | TRBJ1-5 | TRBV29-1 | 14 | NA | CSVDEGGGNQPQHF | TGCAGCGTTGATGAGGGAGGGGGCAATCAGCCCCAGCATTTT
NA | TRBJ2-2 | TRBV20-1 | 16 | NA | CSARDALRGDTGELFF | TGCAGTGCTAGAGATGCCCTCCGCGGGGACACCGGGGAGCTGTTTTTT
NA | TRBJ1-1 | TRBV6-5 | 17 | TRBD1 | CASSYSGTGTMNAEAFF | TGTGCCAGCAGTTACTCCGGGACAGGGACGATGAACGCTGAAGCTTTCTTT
many | TRBJ2-5 | TRBV12-5 | 11 | NA | CASGFLETQYF | TGTGCTAGTGGTTTCTTGGAGACCCAGTACTTC
few | TRBJ1-1 | TRBV10-3 | 13 | NA | CAISRGEGTEAFF | TGTGCCATCAGCCGGGGTGAGGGCACTGAAGCTTTCTTT